The sequence of this TCR beta chain was determined in a study of molecular identifiers for immune sequencing clone quantification. This clonotype has a handful of counts. Germline CDR1 reads SGHAT; CDR2 reads FQNNGV. J lost 4 bases, V lost 5 bases, and 8 bases had no gene match. The CDR3 contains 15 residues. Previously described methods with listed TCR primers produced the bulk TCR libraries. In TCRdb, the PCR reads were re-called with MiXCR into one record per CDR3 protein. The table lists around 460,000 distinct CDR3 sequences, around 23% of them singletons. The sequencing input was naive CD8+ T cells from blood, with Jurkat cell RNA spiked in. This sample's subset: FACS-sorted CD8+CD4-CCR7+CD45RA+ naive T cells. The chain combines TRBV11-2 with TRBJ2-1, with 7 bases that match TRBD1. This sequence was found in a human donor in good health. Some libraries in this study had Jurkat cell RNA spiked in. CDR3: CASSLRDSQYNEQFF. Here the CDR3 DNA reads TGTGCCAGCAGCCTCCGGGACAGCCAATACAATGAGCAGTTCTTC.